This TCR beta chain was captured in a study of shared clonotypes between healthy human individuals. Looking at the study overall: CD8 memory received one plate per donor, CD8 naive two, CD4 memory three and CD4 naive three.

CDR1 and CDR2 from the germline V gene are SNHLY and FYNNEI. The trim removed 8 bases at V and 5 bases at J, leaving 6 bases unmatched. The CDR3 is 14 residues long. Naive CD8 cells were CD45RO-negative, positively selected for CCR7, excluding terminally differentiated effector memory CD45RA+ cells. Profiling relied on immunoSEQ multiplex PCR, and the TCRdb table lists in-frame clones only, not all of them. The sample holds 550,000 to 750,000 clones, roughly 95% seen once. This chain joins TRBV2 and TRBJ2-1; 10 bases map to TRBD2. What was sequenced was naive CD8+ T cells sorted from blood. The sequence came from a woman under 40 in good health. In nucleotides, the CDR3 is TGTGCCAGCCCGTTAACTAGCGGGAACAATGAGCAGTTCTTC. Encoded protein: CASPLTSGNNEQFF.